Sequencing of this T cell receptor beta chain was carried out in a study of T cells in women clearing cervical HPV infection. Findings of the study overall: CIN3+ cases had significantly higher TCR repertoire richness than controls, but evenness did not differ.

Germline V gene sequence: CDR1 SGHTA, CDR2 FQGNSA. The CDR3 totals 12 residues. As concerns this clone: The antigen is undetermined. Sequencing ends 3 residues short of the CDR3 end; the germline J gene provides the rest.

Generated by immunoSEQ multiplex PCR, the TCRdb table keeps only in-frame clones and is missing some. Its table records 40,000 or so clones. The source is a woman aged 18-70 years with a cervical HPV16 infection that either progressed to CIN3+ or cleared (not recorded which). The V call is TRBV7-2, the J call TRBJ1-2; 7 nucleotides match TRBD1. Input material: blood buffy coat. CDR3 bases read: TGTGCCAGCAGGTTGACAGGGATGGGC. This translates into CASRLTGMG. The entire CDR3 is CASRLTGMGYTF. Drawing the rest from reference TRBV7-2 and TRBJ1-2, the complete variable domain is GAGVSQSPSNKVTEKGKDVELRCDPISGHTALYWYRQSLGQGLEFLIYFQGNSAPDKSGLPSDRFSAERTGGSVSTLTIQRTQQEDSAVYLCASRLTGMGYTFGSGTRLTVV.